These 9 T cell receptor beta chains originate from one sample sequenced in a study of T cells in Graves' hyperthyroidism and ophthalmopathy. RNA transcripts gave rise to amplified TCR beta CDR3 regions. The TCR CDR3 was amplified in a first-round RT-PCR using the HTBI primer set. MiXCR, run by TCRdb on the multiplex PCR reads, gives a single entry per CDR3 protein. The sample contains roughly 500,000 distinct CDR3 sequences, around 46% of which appear only once. Sequencing was carried out using peripheral blood or thyroid tissue (not recorded which). These receptors were taken from an adult woman with Graves' disease, either hyperthyroidism or ophthalmopathy (not recorded which).

For this clonotype: One base away lies a much larger clone, so this may be a sequencing read error. The rearrangement uses TRBV5-1 and TRBJ2-5, with TRBD2 as a possible D gene (6 bases). Germline assignment: CDR1 SGHRS and CDR2 YFSETQ. The CDR3 has 14 residues. The CDR3 reads CASSLGTNQEAQYF. The CDR3 nucleotides are TGCGCCAGCAGCTTGGGGACTAACCAAGAGGCCCAGTACTTC.

Many counts were recorded for this clonotype. The chain joins TRBV11-2 to TRBJ1-5; no reliable D call. V was clipped by 1 base and J by 2 bases, with 9 bases between them. The CDR3 covers 15 residues. Germline-derived CDR1 and CDR2 are SGHAT and FQNNGV. CDR3 in DNA: TGTGCCAGCAGCTTAGGAAATACGGGCAATCAGCCCCAGCATTTT. Translation: CASSLGNTGNQPQHF.

Ten or more counts support this clonotype. The chain has TRBV4-1 and TRBJ1-2; tentative D call: TRBD1 (6 bases). V lost 2 bases, J lost 2 bases, and 18 bases lay in between. This CDR3 is built from 17 residues. Germline V CDR1 and CDR2: MGHRA, YSYEKL. The CDR3 bases are TGCGCCAGCAGCCAAAGTTCTGGACAGACACCCAACTATGGCTACACCTTC. This encodes CASSQSSGQTPNYGYTF.

The chain couples TRBV6-5 to TRBJ1-2; no clear D gene. CDR3 length: 12 residues. The V end was cut by 6 bases, the J end by 4 bases, with 9 bases between. Per germline, CDR1 MNHEY and CDR2 SVGAGI. The CDR3 loop is CASRTPFYGYTF. The CDR3 nucleotides are TGTGCCAGCAGGACACCTTTCTATGGCTACACCTTC.

The chain uses TRBV2 and TRBJ2-5; 9 positions agree with TRBD2. The V gene end was trimmed by 8 bases and the J gene end by 4 bases; junction bases not matched to a gene: 11. Germline CDR1 and CDR2: SNHLY and FYNNEI. The CDR3 covers 15 residues. The CDR3: CASGLAGEGRETQYF. In DNA form, the CDR3 reads TGTGCCAGCGGGTTAGCGGGAGAGGGGCGAGAGACCCAGTACTTC.

V usage is TRBV2 and J usage is TRBJ1-5, with 8 bases identical to TRBD1. The V and J ends lost 4 bases and 11 bases, in that order; junction bases with no gene match: 10. CDR3 size: 14 residues. Per germline, CDR1 SNHLY and CDR2 FYNNEI. The CDR3 here is CASSGTGYGETQHF. The CDR3 DNA reads TGTGCCAGCAGTGGGACAGGGTACGGAGAGACCCAGCATTTT.

This clonotype was counted only a few times. V and J are TRBV2 and TRBJ1-6; 8 nucleotides align to TRBD1. V dropped 6 bases and J dropped 1; count of bases not matched to a gene: 8. The germline CDR1 and CDR2 sequences are SNHLY and FYNNEI. The CDR3 length is 17 residues. The CDR3 sequence: CASRSDQGASYNSPLHF. CDR3 DNA sequence: TGTGCCAGCAGGTCCGATCAGGGGGCGTCCTATAATTCACCCCTCCACTTT.

This clonotype was found many times. This chain links TRBV20-1 with TRBJ2-5; weak D call: TRBD2 (5 bases). Germline CDR1 and CDR2: DFQATT and SNEGSKA (reference sequence). The CDR3 runs to 16 residues. Trimming took 4 bases from V and 2 from J, leaving 20 bases between them. As DNA, the CDR3 is TGCAGTGCTACAAATTTCCAGGACGGACTGCAAGAGACCCAGTACTTC. It codes for CSATNFQDGLQETQYF.

This chain uses TRBV5-5 with TRBJ2-5; no clear D. V dropped 5 bases and J dropped 5 bases, with 16 bases sitting between them. Per the germline V gene, CDR1 is SGHKS and CDR2 is YYEKEE (reference sequence). The CDR3 covers 14 residues. CDR3 sequence reads: CASRPGNTGETQYF. The CDR3 region has the DNA TGTGCCAGCAGGCCTGGCAACACCGGGGAGACCCAGTACTTC.